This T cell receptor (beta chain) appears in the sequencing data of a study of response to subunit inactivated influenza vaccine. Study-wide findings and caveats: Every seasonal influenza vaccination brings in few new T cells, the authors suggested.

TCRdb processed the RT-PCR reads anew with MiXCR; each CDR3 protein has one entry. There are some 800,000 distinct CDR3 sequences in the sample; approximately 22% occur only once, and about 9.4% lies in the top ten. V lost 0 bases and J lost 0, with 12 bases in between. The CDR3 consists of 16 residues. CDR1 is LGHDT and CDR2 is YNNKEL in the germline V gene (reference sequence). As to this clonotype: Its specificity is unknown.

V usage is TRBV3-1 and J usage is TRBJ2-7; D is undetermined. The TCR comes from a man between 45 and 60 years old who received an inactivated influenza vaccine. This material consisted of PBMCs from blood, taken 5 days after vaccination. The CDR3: CASSQESYSLSYEQYF. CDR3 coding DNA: TGTGCCAGCAGCCAAGAGAGTTACTCCCTCTCCTACGAGCAGTACTTC.